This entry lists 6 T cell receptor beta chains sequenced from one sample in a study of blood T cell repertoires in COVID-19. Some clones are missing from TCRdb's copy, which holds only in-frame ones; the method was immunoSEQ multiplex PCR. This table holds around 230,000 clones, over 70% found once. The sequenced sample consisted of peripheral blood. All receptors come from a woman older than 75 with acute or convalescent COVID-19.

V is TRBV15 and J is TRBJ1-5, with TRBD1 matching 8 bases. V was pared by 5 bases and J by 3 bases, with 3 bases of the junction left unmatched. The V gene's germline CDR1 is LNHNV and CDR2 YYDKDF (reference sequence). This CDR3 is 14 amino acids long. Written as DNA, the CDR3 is TGTGCCACCAGCGGACAGGGCAACAATCAGCCCCAGCATTTT. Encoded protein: CATSGQGNNQPQHF.

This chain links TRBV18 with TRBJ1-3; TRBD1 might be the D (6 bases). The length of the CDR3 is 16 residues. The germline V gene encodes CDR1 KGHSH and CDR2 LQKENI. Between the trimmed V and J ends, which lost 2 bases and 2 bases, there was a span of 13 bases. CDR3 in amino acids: CASSPRQAGPGNTIYF. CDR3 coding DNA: TGTGCCAGCTCACCAAGACAGGCGGGTCCTGGAAACACCATATATTTT.

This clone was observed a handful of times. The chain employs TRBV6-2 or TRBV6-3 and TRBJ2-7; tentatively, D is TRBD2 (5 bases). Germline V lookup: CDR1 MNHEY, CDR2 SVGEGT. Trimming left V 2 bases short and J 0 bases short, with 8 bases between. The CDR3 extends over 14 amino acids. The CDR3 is CASSYPGLSYEQYF. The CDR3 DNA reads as TGTGCCAGCAGTTACCCAGGACTCTCCTACGAGCAGTACTTC.

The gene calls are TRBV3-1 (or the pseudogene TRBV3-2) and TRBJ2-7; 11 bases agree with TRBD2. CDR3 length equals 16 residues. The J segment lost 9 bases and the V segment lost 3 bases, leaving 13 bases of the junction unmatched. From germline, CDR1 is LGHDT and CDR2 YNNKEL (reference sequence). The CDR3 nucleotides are TGTGCCAGCAGCCACCTCGGGACTAGCGGCGCCTCGTCGCAGTACTTC. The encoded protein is CASSHLGTSGASSQYF.

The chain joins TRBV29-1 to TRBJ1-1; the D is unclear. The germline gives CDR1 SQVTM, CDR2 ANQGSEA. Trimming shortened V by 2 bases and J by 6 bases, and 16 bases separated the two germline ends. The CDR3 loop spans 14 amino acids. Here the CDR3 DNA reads TGCAGCGTTGAAAAAGGAACAGTGGGTGCTGAAGCTTTCTTT. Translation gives CSVEKGTVGAEAFF. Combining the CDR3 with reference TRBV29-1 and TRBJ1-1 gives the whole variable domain SAVISQKPSRDICQRGTSLTIQCQVDSQVTMMFWYRQQPGQSLTLIATANQGSEATYESGFVIDKFPISRPNLTFSTLTVSNMSPEDSSIYLCSVEKGTVGAEAFFGQGTRLTVV.

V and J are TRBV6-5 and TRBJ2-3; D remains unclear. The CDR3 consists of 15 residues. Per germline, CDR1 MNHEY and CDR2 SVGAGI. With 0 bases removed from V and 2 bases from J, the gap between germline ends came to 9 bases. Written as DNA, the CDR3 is TGTGCCAGCAGTTACTCGACTCTTTTCACAGATACGCAGTATTTT. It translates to CASSYSTLFTDTQYF.